The sequence of this T cell receptor beta chain was determined in a study of regulatory T cells in long-lasting Graves disease. Specified time point: newly diagnosed GD, antithyroid drugs for less than 3 months. Generation of the TCR library employed RNA extracted from PBMCs. Arm-PCR of CDR3 regions and iRepertoire HTBI primers were the basis on which TCR beta libraries were built. TCRdb re-derived calls from the multiplex PCR reads in MiXCR, one entry per CDR3 protein. The sample has about 540,000 distinct CDR3 sequences, approximately 12% seen once. A further study also used this sample, focusing on T cells in Graves' hyperthyroidism and ophthalmopathy.

This sample comprised peripheral blood mononuclear cells (PBMCs), obtained at new diagnosis, from a patient treated with antithyroid drugs. This receptor was obtained from a man aged 30 to 45 with Graves disease.

The chain's CDR3 is CATPGTGEEGNTIYF. The DNA for the CDR3 is TGTGCCACCCCAGGGACAGGGGAGGAAGGGAACACCATATATTTT. The rearrangement uses TRBV10-3 and TRBJ1-3; 10 nucleotides align to TRBD1. Trimming cost V 10 bases and J 7 bases; bases outside gene matches: 13. Looked up from germline, CDR1 is ENHRY and CDR2 is SYGVKD. The CDR3 extends over 15 amino acids.